Presented here are 22 T cell receptor beta chains from one specimen sequenced in a study of STAT3 mutations in large granular lymphocyte leukemia. Broader study findings: Every T-cell large granular lymphocyte leukemia patient had at least one immunodominant TCR beta clonotype.

No antigen has been assigned to these receptors. The data were produced by immunoSEQ multiplex PCR, yet TCRdb's version contains in-frame clones alone and is incomplete. The data show approximately 1,300 clones, around 57% seen once. The sample comprised peripheral blood mononuclear cells. Receptor source: a man aged 55 to 70 with T-cell large granular lymphocyte leukemia. Some clones in this sample may be carry-over from other donors' samples.

This clone is classed as large (0.1 to 1%). The CDR3, as DNA: TGTGCCAGCAGTTTAAATGACAGGGCCTATATGTTCTTC. It yields the protein CASSLNDRAYMFF. The V call is TRBV27, the J call TRBJ2-1; TRBD1 matches at 7 bases. The CDR3 sequence is 13 residues long. J was trimmed by 15 bases and V by 2 bases; bases with no gene match: 10. Germline-derived CDR1 and CDR2 are MNHEY and SMNVEV (reference sequence).

CDR3 sequence (DNA): TGTGCCAGCAGCCCTGGAATGACAGGGTACTACGAGCAGTACTTC. Its translation is CASSPGMTGYYEQYF. This chain connects TRBV11-3 to TRBJ2-7; 7 bases are a match to TRBD1. This CDR3 is 15 amino acids long. The V and J ends lost 5 bases and 3 bases, in that order; junction bases with no gene match: 10. Germline values: CDR1 SGHNT, CDR2 YENEEA. The variable domain in full, completed from reference TRBV11-3 and TRBJ2-7, reads EAGVVQSPRYKIIEKKQPVAFWCNPISGHNTLYWYLQNLGQGPELLIRYENEEAVDDSQLPKDRFSAERLKGVDSTLKIQPAELGDSAVYLCASSPGMTGYYEQYFGPGTRLTVT.

This clone was picked up a small number of times. The J gene is TRBJ1-2, the V gene TRBV27; TRBD1 might be the D (5 bases). This CDR3 contains 15 residues. CDR1 and CDR2 from the germline V gene are MNHEY and SMNVEV (reference sequence). V was cut by 2 bases and J by 3 bases, with 13 bases left in between. The CDR3 loop is CASSLLGGSDYGYTF. The CDR3 bases are TGTGCCAGCAGTTTACTCGGGGGATCCGACTATGGCTACACCTTC.

J is TRBJ2-7 and V is TRBV9; a weak D match, TRBD2 (5 bases). The CDR3 covers 15 residues. Trimming stripped 0 bases from V and 5 bases from J, with 15 bases between. The V gene's germline CDR1 is SGDLS and CDR2 YYNGEE. The CDR3 DNA follows: TGTGCCAGCAGCGTAGAGTATAGTGGACTCCACGAGCAGTACTTC. Translated, it gives CASSVEYSGLHEQYF.

The rearrangement joins TRBV6-6 to TRBJ2-7; 9 bases are shared with TRBD1. Germline V gene data show CDR1 as MNHNY and CDR2 as SVGAGI (reference sequence). CDR3 length: 13 residues. The junction had 4 bases not matched to a gene; V was cut back by 7 bases and J by 3 bases. The CDR3 sequence: CASKDRGLYEQYF. CDR3 nucleotides: TGTGCCAGCAAGGACAGGGGACTCTACGAGCAGTACTTC.

V and J are TRBV5-1 and TRBJ1-1; the match to TRBD1 covers 7 bases. The CDR3 runs 15 residues. CDR1 and CDR2 (germline): SGHRS, YFSETQ. The V and J ends lost 0 bases and 5 bases, in that order; junction bases with no gene match: 7. CDR3 sequence: CASSLGGGSGTEAFF. The CDR3 DNA is TGCGCCAGCAGCTTGGGAGGGGGCTCAGGGACTGAAGCTTTCTTT.

The CDR3 DNA reads as TGTGCCAGCAGGGAGGGGCGGTACGAGCAGTACTTC. Translating gives CASREGRYEQYF. This sequence joins TRBV25-1 and TRBJ2-7; D might be TRBD2 (6 bases). V lost 6 bases and J 4 bases, leaving 10 bases between the germline ends. The CDR3 has 12 amino acids. Germline V CDR1 and CDR2: MGHDK, SYGVNS.

This clone was detected a few times. The chain recombines TRBV5-1 with TRBJ1-1; no reliable D call. The CDR3 runs to 14 residues. The germline V and J ends were trimmed by 2 bases and 1 base, with 9 bases remaining between them. Germline lookup yields CDR1 SGHRS and CDR2 YFSETQ. The CDR3 sequence: CASSFDAENTEAFF. Here the CDR3 DNA reads TGCGCCAGCAGCTTTGATGCGGAGAACACTGAAGCTTTCTTT.

This clone has more than one count but fewer than ten. This chain uses TRBV6-6 with TRBJ2-7; no clear D. Trimming left V 5 bases short and J 2 bases short, with 13 bases between. The germline V gene has CDR1 MNHNY and CDR2 SVGAGI (reference sequence). This CDR3 spans 14 amino acids. In nucleotides, the CDR3 is TGTGCCAGCAGTCTACCCCAGCTCACCTACGAGCAGTACTTC. It codes for CASSLPQLTYEQYF.

This rearrangement joins TRBV5-4 to TRBJ1-1; D is unresolved. The ends were cut back, 0 bases at V and 12 bases at J, with 9 bases in the middle. The CDR3 is 11 amino acids. CDR1 and CDR2 from the germline V gene are SGHNT and YYREEE (reference sequence). The CDR3 loop reads CASSLGGNPFF. The CDR3 bases are TGTGCCAGCAGCTTGGGAGGGAATCCTTTCTTT.

This clone was observed a few times. V is TRBV18 and J is TRBJ2-7; D unclear. The germline V gene encodes CDR1 KGHSH and CDR2 LQKENI. There are 11 residues in the CDR3. V lost 6 bases, J lost 6 bases, and 9 bases lay in between. CDR3: CASSPGSEQYF. DNA for the CDR3: TGTGCCAGCTCCCCGGGTAGCGAGCAGTACTTC.

The V gene is TRBV5-1, the J gene TRBJ1-5, with 9 positions matching TRBD1. Germline CDR1 reads SGHRS; CDR2 reads YFSETQ. V trimming: 0 bases; J trimming: 4 bases; junction bases outside the gene matches: 2. The CDR3 totals 15 residues. The CDR3 DNA sequence: TGCGCCAGCAGCTTGGGACAGGGGGTAAATCAGCCCCAGCATTTT. Translated, it gives CASSLGQGVNQPQHF.

The chain recombines TRBV5-4 with TRBJ2-6, with 8 nucleotides matching TRBD2. V shed 0 bases, J shed 0 bases, and the junction held 5 bases outside the gene matches. This CDR3 comprises 18 residues. Germline V gene sequence: CDR1 SGHNT, CDR2 YYREEE (reference sequence). The CDR3 region has the DNA TGTGCCAGCAGCTTGGGAGTAGCGGGGATCTCTGGGGCCAACGTCCTGACTTTC. Amino acid sequence: CASSLGVAGISGANVLTF.

The chain carries TRBV7-9 and TRBJ1-4; TRBD1 matches at 7 bases. V trimming: 3 bases; J trimming: 6 bases; junction bases outside the gene matches: 7. This CDR3 spans 15 amino acids. Germline CDR1 is SEHNR and CDR2 is FQNEAQ (reference sequence). The CDR3 region is CASSLRQGSYEKLFF. In nucleotides, the CDR3 is TGTGCCAGCAGCTTGCGACAGGGAAGCTATGAAAAACTGTTTTTT.

The rearrangement uses TRBV29-1 and TRBJ1-1; D call uncertain. Trimming pared 3 bases from V and 4 bases from J, leaving 9 bases between. Per the germline V gene, CDR1 is SQVTM and CDR2 is ANQGSEA. The CDR3 is made up of 12 amino acids. CDR3 protein: CSVDLGSTEAFF. The CDR3 nucleotides read TGCAGCGTTGATCTCGGGAGCACTGAAGCTTTCTTT.

This clone was counted only a few times. This chain joins TRBV4-1 and TRBJ2-1, with D possibly TRBD2 on 6 matching bases. The germline CDR1 and CDR2 sequences are MGHRA and YSYEKL. V lost 0 bases, J lost 0 bases, and 9 bases lay in between. The CDR3 sequence is 16 residues long. The DNA of the CDR3 is TGCGCCAGCAGCCAAGAGGTCGGGAGCTCCTACAATGAGCAGTTCTTC. This sequence encodes CASSQEVGSSYNEQFF.

This clone counts as large. V usage is TRBV19 and J usage is TRBJ1-5, with D tentatively TRBD1 (6 bases). The CDR3 is made up of 13 amino acids. The V gene's germline CDR1 is LNHDA and CDR2 SQIVND (reference sequence). Trimming stripped 8 bases from V and 7 bases from J, with 15 bases between. The CDR3 loop reads CASSSGVRQPQHF. The CDR3 DNA follows: TGTGCCAGTTCATCAGGGGTACGGCAGCCCCAGCATTTT.

The chain uses TRBV30 and TRBJ2-5; D remains ambiguous. Trimming pared 4 bases from V and 3 bases from J, leaving 3 bases between. CDR3 length: 10 residues. Germline V gives CDR1 GTSNPN, CDR2 SVGIG (reference sequence). As DNA, the CDR3 is TGTGCCTGGATCAAAGAGACCCAGTACTTC. As protein: CAWIKETQYF.

J is TRBJ2-7 and V is TRBV27; 12 bases agree with TRBD2. Trimming cost V 3 bases and J 4 bases; bases outside gene matches: 7. The CDR3 sequence is 16 residues long. In germline, CDR1 is MNHEY, CDR2 SMNVEV (reference sequence). This CDR3 reads CASSFKEGLAGYEQYF. In nucleotides, the CDR3 is TGTGCCAGCAGTTTTAAAGAGGGACTAGCGGGTTACGAGCAGTACTTC.

This clone was counted a few times. The chain carries TRBV7-9 and TRBJ2-7; D is possibly TRBD2 (5 bases). Trimming left V 2 bases short and J 3 bases short, with 11 bases between. Per germline, CDR1 SEHNR and CDR2 FQNEAQ (reference sequence). The CDR3 is 14 residues long. The CDR3 DNA is TGTGCCAGCAGCTTATACGGGAAAGACTACGAGCAGTACTTC. Amino acid sequence: CASSLYGKDYEQYF.

This clone is classed as large. Here the CDR3 DNA reads TGTGCCAGCAGTTTGGCAGGTGGCTACGAGCAGTACTTC. This translates into CASSLAGGYEQYF. The rearrangement links TRBV27 to TRBJ2-7; D is uncertain. The length of the CDR3 is 13 residues. CDR1 MNHEY and CDR2 SMNVEV come from the germline V gene (reference sequence). Between the trimmed V and J ends, which lost 3 bases and 3 bases, there was a span of 9 bases.

This clone came up a few times. The chain uses TRBV7-9 and TRBJ2-3, with no clear D. This CDR3 is 14 amino acids long. Per germline, CDR1 SEHNR and CDR2 FQNEAQ (reference sequence). With 1 base removed from V and 3 bases from J, the gap between germline ends came to 8 bases. CDR3 sequence: CASSLETATDTQYF. In DNA, the CDR3 is TGTGCCAGCAGCTTAGAAACAGCAACAGATACGCAGTATTTT.